A selection of T cell receptor beta chains follows, all from one sample in a study of T-cell memory formation after mild COVID-19. MiXCR, applied by TCRdb to the 5' RACE reads, yields one record per CDR3 protein. Of around 390,000 distinct CDR3 sequences in the sample, roughly 15% were seen once. Material for sequencing was PBMCs or a T cell subset sorted from them (not recorded which). These receptors were obtained from a man younger than 35 who had mild COVID-19 (a few samples of this study predate the infection). Cell type and time point are not known. CDR3s include the opening cysteine and the closing phenylalanine or tryptophan. Each record gives: clone size, CDR3 length, V gene, D gene, J gene, CDR3 protein, CDR3 DNA. D genes are given only for firm matches. Size values are once, few and many counts, or a class for expanded clones, and some rows have none.

size: -; length: 14; V: TRBV5-1; D: TRBD1; J: TRBJ1-3; CDR3: CASSARGAGNTIYF; DNA: TGCGCCAGCAGCGCCAGGGGGGCTGGAAACACCATATATTTT
size: -; length: 17; V: TRBV18; D: -; J: TRBJ1-5; CDR3: CASSPQGNLNSNQPQHF; DNA: TGTGCCAGCTCACCACAAGGAAACCTAAATAGCAATCAGCCCCAGCATTTT
size: few; length: 17; V: TRBV29-1; D: TRBD2; J: TRBJ2-7; CDR3: CSVEGTSGPRSSYEQYF; DNA: TGCAGCGTTGAGGGGACTAGCGGGCCCCGGAGCTCCTACGAGCAGTACTTC
size: -; length: 14; V: TRBV10-2; D: -; J: TRBJ1-5; CDR3: CASSETDSNQPQHF; DNA: TGCGCCAGCAGTGAGACAGATAGCAATCAGCCCCAGCATTTT
size: -; length: 13; V: TRBV4-1; D: -; J: TRBJ1-2; CDR3: CASSHPGPYGYTF; DNA: TGCGCCAGCAGCCACCCGGGACCCTATGGCTACACCTTC
size: few; length: 12; V: TRBV29-1; D: -; J: TRBJ1-1; CDR3: CSVLTVPTEAFF; DNA: TGCAGCGTGCTCACAGTTCCCACTGAAGCTTTCTTT
size: -; length: 13; V: TRBV4-1; D: -; J: TRBJ2-1; CDR3: CASSQAMNNEQFF; DNA: TGCGCCAGCAGCCAAGCTATGAACAATGAGCAGTTCTTC
size: -; length: 16; V: TRBV7-2; D: TRBD2; J: TRBJ2-7; CDR3: CASSTVSSGLSYEQYF; DNA: TGTGCCAGCAGCACAGTTTCTAGCGGGCTCTCCTACGAGCAGTACTTC
size: few; length: 12; V: TRBV6-2/TRBV6-3; D: TRBD2; J: TRBJ2-3; CDR3: CASTAGRDTQYF; DNA: TGTGCCAGCACAGCGGGGCGGGATACGCAGTATTTT
size: few; length: 14; V: TRBV24-1; D: -; J: TRBJ2-1; CDR3: CATSDWGGDNEQFF; DNA: TGTGCCACCAGTGATTGGGGCGGGGACAATGAGCAGTTCTTC
size: -; length: 14; V: TRBV6-6; D: TRBD1; J: TRBJ1-5; CDR3: CASSWGQSGGPQHF; DNA: TGTGCCAGCAGTTGGGGACAGTCCGGGGGGCCCCAGCATTTT
size: -; length: 13; V: TRBV30; D: -; J: TRBJ1-3; CDR3: CAWMQNTRNTIYF; DNA: TGTGCCTGGATGCAGAACACAAGAAACACGATATATTTT
size: -; length: 19; V: TRBV6-6; D: TRBD2; J: TRBJ2-7; CDR3: CASSYSMAAGGGLSYEQYF; DNA: TGTGCCAGCAGTTACTCGATGGCAGCGGGGGGCGGATTATCCTACGAGCAGTACTTC
size: -; length: 15; V: TRBV7-3; D: TRBD2; J: TRBJ2-2; CDR3: CASSFSGAYTGELFF; DNA: TGTGCCAGCAGCTTTAGCGGGGCGTACACCGGGGAGCTGTTTTTT
size: many; length: 12; V: TRBV14; D: -; J: TRBJ2-3; CDR3: CASSQITDTQYF; DNA: TGTGCCAGCAGCCAAATCACAGATACGCAGTATTTT
size: -; length: 14; V: TRBV9; D: TRBD2; J: TRBJ2-3; CDR3: CASSVASGGGRSYF; DNA: TGTGCCAGCAGCGTTGCCAGCGGGGGGGGCCGATCCTATTTT
size: many; length: 14; V: TRBV24-1; D: -; J: TRBJ1-5; CDR3: CATSHRLGNQPQHF; DNA: TGTGCCACCAGTCATCGCCTGGGTAATCAGCCCCAGCATTTT
size: -; length: 15; V: TRBV7-2; D: TRBD1; J: TRBJ1-4; CDR3: CASSLQGALGGKLFF; DNA: TGTGCCAGCAGCTTACAGGGGGCGCTTGGGGGAAAACTGTTTTTT
size: -; length: 15; V: TRBV5-1; D: -; J: TRBJ1-4; CDR3: CASSPLTTTNEKLFF; DNA: TGCGCCAGCAGCCCCCTGACGACAACTAATGAAAAACTGTTTTTT
size: -; length: 14; V: TRBV3-1; D: TRBD1; J: TRBJ1-2; CDR3: CASSQRQGFYGYTF; DNA: TGTGCCAGCAGCCAGCGACAGGGGTTCTATGGCTACACCTTC
size: -; length: 15; V: TRBV7-9; D: -; J: TRBJ2-3; CDR3: CASSLAGSSTDTQYF; DNA: TGTGCCAGCAGCTTAGCGGGTTCTAGCACAGATACGCAGTATTTT
size: -; length: 13; V: TRBV7-8; D: -; J: TRBJ1-1; CDR3: CASSLTTRREAFF; DNA: TGTGCCAGCAGCTTAACTACGAGGCGGGAAGCTTTCTTT
size: few; length: 13; V: TRBV29-1; D: -; J: TRBJ1-2; CDR3: CSVVWDWDYGYTF; DNA: TGCAGCGTTGTATGGGATTGGGACTATGGCTACACCTTC
size: -; length: 13; V: TRBV7-6; D: TRBD1; J: TRBJ1-1; CDR3: CASSLSGQVEAFF; DNA: TGTGCCAGCAGCTTATCCGGACAGGTTGAAGCTTTCTTT
size: -; length: 15; V: TRBV5-1; D: TRBD2; J: TRBJ2-5; CDR3: CASSLGTAGEETQYF; DNA: TGCGCCAGCAGCTTGGGGACAGCGGGGGAAGAGACCCAGTACTTC
size: -; length: 16; V: TRBV27; D: TRBD2; J: TRBJ2-3; CDR3: CASKWRTSGASDTQYF; DNA: TGTGCCAGCAAGTGGAGGACTAGCGGGGCCTCAGATACGCAGTATTTT
size: many; length: 16; V: TRBV5-1; D: TRBD2; J: TRBJ2-1; CDR3: CASSPGEGLFYNEQFF; DNA: TGCGCCAGCAGTCCGGGGGAGGGATTGTTCTACAATGAGCAGTTCTTC
size: -; length: 18; V: TRBV18; D: -; J: TRBJ1-6; CDR3: CASSPLRDTTLGSSPLHF; DNA: TGTGCCAGCTCACCGCTCCGGGACACAACCCTGGGGAGTTCACCCCTCCACTTT
size: -; length: 13; V: TRBV7-3; D: -; J: TRBJ1-1; CDR3: CASSLIGDAEAFF; DNA: TGTGCCAGCAGCTTAATCGGGGACGCTGAAGCTTTCTTT
size: -; length: 15; V: TRBV5-1; D: TRBD2; J: TRBJ2-7; CDR3: CASSFLGLGTYEQYF; DNA: TGCGCCAGCAGCTTTCTGGGACTAGGGACCTACGAGCAGTACTTC
size: -; length: 17; V: TRBV7-8; D: TRBD2; J: TRBJ2-2; CDR3: CASSLQGLAGGTGELFF; DNA: TGTGCCAGCAGCCTCCAGGGTCTAGCGGGGGGGACCGGGGAGCTGTTTTTT
size: few; length: 14; V: TRBV5-1; D: -; J: TRBJ1-2; CDR3: CASSLSLTNYGYTF; DNA: TGCGCCAGCAGCTTGAGTCTGACTAACTATGGCTACACCTTC
size: once; length: 12; V: TRBV19; D: -; J: TRBJ2-7; CDR3: CASSIGADEQYF; DNA: TGTGCCAGTAGTATAGGGGCAGATGAGCAGTACTTC
size: many; length: 13; V: TRBV5-5; D: -; J: TRBJ2-3; CDR3: CASSSSGIDTQYF; DNA: TGTGCCAGCAGTTCGTCGGGAATAGATACGCAGTATTTT
size: -; length: 12; V: TRBV12-3/TRBV12-4; D: -; J: TRBJ1-3; CDR3: CASSLYGDTIYF; DNA: TGTGCCAGCAGTTTATACGGGGACACCATATATTTT
size: many; length: 16; V: TRBV5-1; D: TRBD2; J: TRBJ2-3; CDR3: CASRSGLAGDVDTQYF; DNA: TGCGCCAGCAGATCAGGTCTAGCGGGGGACGTAGATACGCAGTATTTT
size: -; length: 16; V: TRBV7-8; D: -; J: TRBJ1-2; CDR3: CASSLAPRGGEGGYTF; DNA: TGTGCCAGCAGCTTAGCCCCTCGGGGGGGAGAGGGGGGCTACACCTTC
size: -; length: 12; V: TRBV10-3; D: -; J: TRBJ1-3; CDR3: CAISSSGNTIYF; DNA: TGTGCCATCAGTAGTTCTGGAAACACCATATATTTT
size: -; length: 14; V: TRBV6-2/TRBV6-3; D: TRBD2; J: TRBJ2-1; CDR3: CASSYASGSNEQFF; DNA: TGTGCCAGCAGTTATGCTAGCGGGAGCAATGAGCAGTTCTTC
size: -; length: 12; V: TRBV15; D: -; J: TRBJ2-5; CDR3: CATSPLGETQYF; DNA: TGTGCCACCAGCCCCCTGGGAGAGACCCAGTACTTC
size: -; length: 16; V: TRBV7-2; D: -; J: TRBJ1-4; CDR3: CASSPPGAEANEKLFF; DNA: TGTGCCAGCAGCCCCCCCGGGGCCGAAGCTAATGAAAAACTGTTTTTT